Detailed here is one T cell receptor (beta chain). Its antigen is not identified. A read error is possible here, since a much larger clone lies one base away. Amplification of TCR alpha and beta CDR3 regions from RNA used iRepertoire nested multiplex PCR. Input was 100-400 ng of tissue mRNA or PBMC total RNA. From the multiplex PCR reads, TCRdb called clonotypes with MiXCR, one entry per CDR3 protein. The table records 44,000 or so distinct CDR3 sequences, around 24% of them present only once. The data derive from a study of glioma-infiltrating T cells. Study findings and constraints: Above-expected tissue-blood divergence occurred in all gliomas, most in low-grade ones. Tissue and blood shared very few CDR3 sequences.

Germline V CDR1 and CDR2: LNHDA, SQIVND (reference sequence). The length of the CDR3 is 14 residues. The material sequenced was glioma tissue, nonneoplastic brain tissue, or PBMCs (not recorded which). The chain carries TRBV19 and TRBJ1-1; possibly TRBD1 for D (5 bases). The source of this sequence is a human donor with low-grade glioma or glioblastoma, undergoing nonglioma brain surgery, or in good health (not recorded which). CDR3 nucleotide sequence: TGTGCCAGTAGACCCCCGGGGGGGGGAACTGAAGCTTCCTTT. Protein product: CASRPPGGGTEASF.